What follows is one T cell receptor beta chain and its context. Its target is not known. The V end lost 0 bases, the J end lost 1 base, and 18 bases lay between the germline ends. The CDR3 is 18 amino acids. CDR1 MGHRA and CDR2 YSYEKL come from the germline V gene. The entry originates in a study of OX40 agonist ivuxolimab in advanced cancers. Generated by immunoSEQ multiplex PCR, the TCRdb table keeps only in-frame clones and is missing some. The data contain tens of thousands of clones, 89% of them seen just once; the ten biggest clones take up roughly 0.19%. Study-wide points: Both blood CD4+ and CD8+ T cells showed clonal growth by week 6 at 0.1 to 3.0 mg/kg.

The chain joins TRBV4-1 to TRBJ2-5; the D gene could be TRBD1 or TRBD2 (5 bases each). The sample consisted of CD4+ or CD8+ T cells sorted from blood, taken in a trial of the OX40 agonist ivuxolimab. The receptor's source is an adult with an advanced solid tumor such as melanoma, head and neck, liver or kidney cancer. In DNA form, the CDR3 reads TGCGCCAGCAGCCAAGATTTGGACCGGGACCGCGGCCAAGAGACCCAGTACTTC. This sequence encodes CASSQDLDRDRGQETQYF.